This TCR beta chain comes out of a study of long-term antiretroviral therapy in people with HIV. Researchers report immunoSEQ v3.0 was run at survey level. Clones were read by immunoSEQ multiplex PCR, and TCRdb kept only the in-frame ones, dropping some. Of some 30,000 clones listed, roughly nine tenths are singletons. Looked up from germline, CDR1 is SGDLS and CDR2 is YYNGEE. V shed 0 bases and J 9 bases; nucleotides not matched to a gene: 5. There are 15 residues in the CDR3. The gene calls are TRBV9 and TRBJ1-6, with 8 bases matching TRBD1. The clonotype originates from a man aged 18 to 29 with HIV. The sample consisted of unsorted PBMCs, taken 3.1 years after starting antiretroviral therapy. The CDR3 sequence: CASSVARTGTSPLHF. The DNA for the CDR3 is TGTGCCAGCAGCGTAGCGAGGACAGGGACTTCACCCCTCCACTTT.